Listed below are T cell receptor beta chains from one sample, sequenced in a study of Ad26.COV2.S vaccination and SARS-CoV-2 variants. The data were produced by immunoSEQ multiplex PCR, yet TCRdb's version contains in-frame clones alone and is incomplete. There are roughly 400,000 clones in the sample; roughly 87% occur only once, and about 4.4% lies in the top ten. The input for sequencing was peripheral blood, taken in a trial of Ad26.COV2.S vaccine versus placebo. The receptors here all came from a person between 18 and 65 years old who received the Ad26.COV2.S COVID-19 vaccine or a placebo. Both conserved end residues are part of each CDR3. The D gene is left open where the match is weak. Clone size is shown for a subset of rows, as once, few, many or a class of expanded clone.

CDR3 protein: CASSPGLAGVFNEQFF
CDR3 DNA: TGTGCCAGCTCGCCGGGACTAGCGGGAGTTTTTAATGAGCAGTTCTTC
V gene: TRBV18
clone size: NA
J gene: TRBJ2-1
D gene: TRBD2

CDR3 protein: CASSPDRGGRYEQYF
CDR3 DNA: TGTGCCAGCAGCCCTGACAGGGGAGGTCGATACGAGCAGTACTTC
V gene: TRBV28
clone size: NA
J gene: TRBJ2-7
D gene: TRBD1

CDR3 protein: CASSLFVGGPTDTQYF
CDR3 DNA: TGTGCCAGCAGTTTATTTGTGGGAGGCCCCACAGATACGCAGTATTTT
V gene: TRBV27
clone size: NA
J gene: TRBJ2-3
D gene: NA

CDR3 protein: CASSPVGTSGQETQYF
CDR3 DNA: TGTGCCAGCAGCCCCGTCGGGACTAGCGGCCAAGAGACCCAGTACTTC
V gene: TRBV5-6
clone size: NA
J gene: TRBJ2-5
D gene: TRBD2

CDR3 protein: CASSPTSGRINEQFF
CDR3 DNA: TGTGCCAGCTCACCAACTAGCGGGAGAATCAATGAGCAGTTCTTC
V gene: TRBV18
clone size: NA
J gene: TRBJ2-1
D gene: TRBD2

CDR3 protein: CASSLGTGVLTQYF
CDR3 DNA: TGTGCCAGCAGCCTGGGAACGGGGGTACTGACCCAGTACTTC
V gene: TRBV5-5
clone size: NA
J gene: TRBJ2-5
D gene: NA

CDR3 protein: CASSSPWGRPSMNTEAFF
CDR3 DNA: TGTGCCAGCAGCTCCCCCTGGGGACGTCCCTCCATGAACACTGAAGCTTTCTTT
V gene: TRBV7-2
clone size: NA
J gene: TRBJ1-1
D gene: NA

CDR3 protein: CASSPTAGPSTDTQYF
CDR3 DNA: TGTGCCAGCAGCCCAACAGCGGGACCTAGCACAGATACGCAGTATTTT
V gene: TRBV7-3
clone size: NA
J gene: TRBJ2-3
D gene: TRBD2

CDR3 protein: CASSQTLTGELFF
CDR3 DNA: TGTGCCAGCAGCCAGACCCTAACCGGGGAGCTGTTTTTT
V gene: TRBV3-1/TRBV3-2
clone size: NA
J gene: TRBJ2-2
D gene: NA

CDR3 protein: CAWSRALAGGNEQFF
CDR3 DNA: TGTGCCTGGAGTCGAGCCCTAGCGGGAGGCAATGAGCAGTTCTTC
V gene: TRBV30
clone size: NA
J gene: TRBJ2-1
D gene: TRBD2

CDR3 protein: CASSLVDPETQYF
CDR3 DNA: TGTGCCAGCAGTTTGGTAGACCCAGAGACCCAGTACTTC
V gene: TRBV12-3/TRBV12-4
clone size: NA
J gene: TRBJ2-5
D gene: NA

CDR3 protein: CASSIVGQDSYEQYF
CDR3 DNA: TGTGCCAGTAGTATAGTAGGCCAGGACTCCTACGAGCAGTACTTC
V gene: TRBV19
clone size: NA
J gene: TRBJ2-7
D gene: NA

CDR3 protein: CASTPPDSSGANVLTF
CDR3 DNA: TGTGCCAGCACCCCTCCGGATTCCTCTGGGGCCAACGTCCTGACTTTC
V gene: TRBV7-8
clone size: NA
J gene: TRBJ2-6
D gene: NA

CDR3 protein: CSASSQPIIEKLFF
CDR3 DNA: TGCAGTGCTAGTAGCCAGCCGATAATTGAAAAACTGTTTTTT
V gene: TRBV20-1
clone size: NA
J gene: TRBJ1-4
D gene: NA

CDR3 protein: CASSGQGRSYNSPLHF
CDR3 DNA: TGTGCCAGCAGTGGACAGGGAAGGTCCTATAATTCACCCCTCCACTTT
V gene: TRBV6-1
clone size: NA
J gene: TRBJ1-6
D gene: TRBD1

CDR3 protein: CSVLWGIQETQYF
CDR3 DNA: TGCAGCGTTCTGTGGGGCATACAAGAGACCCAGTACTTC
V gene: TRBV29-1
clone size: NA
J gene: TRBJ2-5
D gene: NA

CDR3 protein: CASSLRTGRASPLHF
CDR3 DNA: TGTGCCAGCAGCCTTCGGACAGGGAGAGCTTCACCCCTCCACTTT
V gene: TRBV3-1/TRBV3-2
clone size: few
J gene: TRBJ1-6
D gene: TRBD1

CDR3 protein: CASSWDSRGGEQYF
CDR3 DNA: TGCGCCAGCAGCTGGGACAGTAGGGGAGGCGAGCAGTACTTC
V gene: TRBV5-1
clone size: few
J gene: TRBJ2-7
D gene: NA

CDR3 protein: CASSLIGTSGRYGNEQFF
CDR3 DNA: TGTGCCAGCAGCTTAATCGGGACTAGCGGGAGGTACGGGAATGAGCAGTTCTTC
V gene: TRBV7-2
clone size: NA
J gene: TRBJ2-1
D gene: TRBD2

CDR3 protein: CASSSQPGLEVHSGGQFF
CDR3 DNA: TGTGCCAGCTCATCTCAGCCGGGACTAGAGGTTCATTCGGGTGGGCAGTTCTTC
V gene: TRBV18
clone size: once
J gene: TRBJ2-1
D gene: TRBD2

CDR3 protein: CASSPGRPFSGNQPQHF
CDR3 DNA: TGTGCCAGCAGTCCGGGCCGCCCCTTCAGTGGGAATCAGCCCCAGCATTTT
V gene: TRBV27
clone size: NA
J gene: TRBJ1-5
D gene: NA

CDR3 protein: CASSRLGPSGTSTDTQYF
CDR3 DNA: TGTGCCAGCTCACGGCTCGGTCCTAGCGGGACGAGCACAGATACGCAGTATTTT
V gene: TRBV18
clone size: NA
J gene: TRBJ2-3
D gene: TRBD2

CDR3 protein: CASRRGYEQYF
CDR3 DNA: TGTGCCAGTAGAAGGGGCTACGAGCAGTACTTC
V gene: TRBV19
clone size: NA
J gene: TRBJ2-7
D gene: NA

CDR3 protein: CASSLVGSYEYF
CDR3 DNA: TGTGCCAGCAGCTTAGTCGGGAGTTATGAGTACTTC
V gene: TRBV11-2
clone size: NA
J gene: TRBJ2-7
D gene: NA

CDR3 protein: CASNFHRDSPLHF
CDR3 DNA: TGTGCCAGCAATTTTCACAGGGATTCACCCCTCCACTTT
V gene: TRBV27
clone size: NA
J gene: TRBJ1-6
D gene: NA